The entry that follows covers one TCR beta chain sequence. Its specificity is not known. The sample is drawn from a study of early T cells in non-severe SARS-CoV-2 infection. The germline V and J ends were trimmed by 5 bases and 1 base, with 14 bases remaining between them. CDR1 and CDR2 from the germline V gene are MNHNY and SVGAGI (reference sequence). This CDR3 is 16 amino acids long. Individual cDNA molecules were tagged with unique molecular identifiers. TCRdb itself ran the 5' RACE reads through MiXCR, one entry per CDR3 protein. The sample holds tens of thousands of distinct CDR3 sequences, less than 15% seen once. Broader study findings: Reliance on VDJdb matching favored anti-spike CD8 responses; private and CD4 specificities were missed.

This clonotype originated in an adult who was a healthcare worker with PCR-confirmed SARS-CoV-2 infection or an uninfected control (not recorded which). The chain couples TRBV6-6 to TRBJ1-4; tentatively, D is TRBD1 (6 bases). The sequences come from whole blood, collected at baseline. Here the CDR3 reads CASSRQDFVTNEKLFF. Here the CDR3 DNA reads TGTGCCAGCAGTCGACAGGATTTCGTAACTAATGAAAAACTGTTTTTT.